The rows below give T cell receptor beta chains drawn from one sample of a study of OX40 agonist ivuxolimab in advanced cancers. Profiling relied on immunoSEQ multiplex PCR, and the TCRdb table lists in-frame clones only, not all of them. The sample comprises some 98,000 clones, about 92% of which are singletons, and around 0.28% rests with the top ten. The sample was CD4+ or CD8+ T cells sorted from blood, taken in a trial of the OX40 agonist ivuxolimab. All receptors derive from an adult with an advanced solid tumor such as melanoma, head and neck, liver or kidney cancer. CDR3s include the opening cysteine and the closing phenylalanine or tryptophan. A D gene is named only where the DNA matches it firmly. Size tells how often a clone was seen (once, few, many) or the class of an expanded clone, and some rows leave it out.

CDR3 protein: CASSLEDSNQPQHF
CDR3 DNA: TGTGCCAGTAGTTTGGAGGATAGCAATCAGCCCCAGCATTTT
V gene: TRBV19
CDR3 length: 14
J gene: TRBJ1-5
D gene: NA
clone size: NA

CDR3 protein: CASSQGLYNEQFF
CDR3 DNA: TGTGCCAGCAGCCAGGGACTTTACAATGAGCAGTTCTTC
V gene: TRBV6-6
CDR3 length: 13
J gene: TRBJ2-1
D gene: NA
clone size: NA

CDR3 protein: CASSLDSPRKGEAFF
CDR3 DNA: TGCGCCAGCAGCTTGGACAGCCCCAGAAAGGGTGAAGCTTTCTTT
V gene: TRBV5-1
CDR3 length: 15
J gene: TRBJ1-1
D gene: NA
clone size: NA

CDR3 protein: CREGGTGGDQPQHF
CDR3 DNA: TGCAGGGAAGGAGGGACAGGGGGAGATCAGCCCCAGCATTTT
V gene: TRBV29-1
CDR3 length: 14
J gene: TRBJ1-5
D gene: TRBD1
clone size: NA

CDR3 protein: CASSQEKGAREREQYF
CDR3 DNA: TGTGCCAGCAGCCAAGAAAAAGGCGCTAGGGAAAGGGAGCAGTATTTT
V gene: TRBV4-2
CDR3 length: 16
J gene: TRBJ2-3
D gene: NA
clone size: NA

CDR3 protein: CASSEAQGRFYGYTF
CDR3 DNA: TGTGCCAGCAGTGAAGCGCAGGGTCGGTTTTATGGCTACACCTTC
V gene: TRBV6-1
CDR3 length: 15
J gene: TRBJ1-2
D gene: NA
clone size: NA

CDR3 protein: CASSYTGQGDTQYF
CDR3 DNA: TGCGCCAGCAGCTACACGGGACAGGGGGATACGCAGTATTTT
V gene: TRBV5-1
CDR3 length: 14
J gene: TRBJ2-3
D gene: TRBD1
clone size: NA

CDR3 protein: CAWSVPQGAGYGYTF
CDR3 DNA: TGTGCCTGGAGTGTACCCCAGGGTGCGGGCTATGGCTACACCTTC
V gene: TRBV30
CDR3 length: 15
J gene: TRBJ1-2
D gene: NA
clone size: NA

CDR3 protein: CASSYIVSGGGYTF
CDR3 DNA: TGTGCCAGCAGTTACATCGTCTCCGGAGGTGGCTACACCTTC
V gene: TRBV6-6
CDR3 length: 14
J gene: TRBJ1-2
D gene: NA
clone size: NA

CDR3 protein: CASSYSGRNADTQYF
CDR3 DNA: TGTGCCAGCAGTTATAGCGGGAGGAACGCAGATACGCAGTATTTT
V gene: TRBV6-5
CDR3 length: 15
J gene: TRBJ2-3
D gene: TRBD2
clone size: NA

CDR3 protein: CASSATGQSNQPQHF
CDR3 DNA: TGTGCCAGCTCAGCGACAGGTCAATCCAATCAGCCCCAGCATTTT
V gene: TRBV18
CDR3 length: 15
J gene: TRBJ1-5
D gene: NA
clone size: NA

CDR3 protein: CASSRPGVIGNEQFF
CDR3 DNA: TGTGCCAGCAGCCGACCGGGAGTCATAGGCAATGAGCAGTTCTTC
V gene: TRBV6-5
CDR3 length: 15
J gene: TRBJ2-1
D gene: NA
clone size: NA

CDR3 protein: CASSREGRDNQPQHF
CDR3 DNA: TGTGCCAGCAGCCGAGAGGGCAGGGACAATCAGCCCCAGCATTTT
V gene: TRBV9
CDR3 length: 15
J gene: TRBJ1-5
D gene: NA
clone size: few

CDR3 protein: CASSRAGENSPLHF
CDR3 DNA: TGTGCCAGCAGCCGGGCAGGGGAGAATTCACCCCTCCACTTT
V gene: TRBV6-6
CDR3 length: 14
J gene: TRBJ1-6
D gene: NA
clone size: NA

CDR3 protein: CASTQDNSPLHF
CDR3 DNA: TGTGCCAGCACCCAGGATAATTCACCCCTCCACTTT
V gene: TRBV6-1
CDR3 length: 12
J gene: TRBJ1-6
D gene: NA
clone size: once

CDR3 protein: CASSLTTGTAPSPLHF
CDR3 DNA: TGCGCCAGCAGCTTGACAACCGGGACAGCTCCCTCACCCCTCCACTTT
V gene: TRBV5-1
CDR3 length: 16
J gene: TRBJ1-6
D gene: TRBD1
clone size: NA

CDR3 protein: CASSTSGGLQLGQFF
CDR3 DNA: TGCGCCAGCAGCACAAGCGGGGGACTCCAACTAGGGCAGTTCTTC
V gene: TRBV4-3
CDR3 length: 15
J gene: TRBJ2-1
D gene: TRBD2
clone size: NA

CDR3 protein: CASSPGGRGFYNEQFF
CDR3 DNA: TGTGCCAGCAGTCCTGGAGGCAGGGGGTTCTACAATGAGCAGTTCTTC
V gene: TRBV7-6
CDR3 length: 16
J gene: TRBJ2-1
D gene: TRBD1
clone size: NA

CDR3 protein: CASSVGLNNEQFF
CDR3 DNA: TGTGCCAGCAGCGTAGGGCTGAACAATGAGCAGTTCTTC
V gene: TRBV9
CDR3 length: 13
J gene: TRBJ2-1
D gene: NA
clone size: NA

CDR3 protein: CASSSLGTGNQPQHF
CDR3 DNA: TGTGCCAGCAGTTCCCTCGGGACAGGCAATCAGCCCCAGCATTTT
V gene: TRBV6-6
CDR3 length: 15
J gene: TRBJ1-5
D gene: TRBD1
clone size: NA

CDR3 protein: CASSSSGGGHTYNEQFF
CDR3 DNA: TGCGCCAGCAGCTCCTCCGGCGGGGGGCACACCTACAATGAGCAGTTCTTC
V gene: TRBV5-1
CDR3 length: 17
J gene: TRBJ2-1
D gene: TRBD2
clone size: few

CDR3 protein: CASSPGLAGVELFF
CDR3 DNA: TGTGCCAGCAGCCCAGGACTAGCGGGAGTGGAGCTGTTTTTT
V gene: TRBV7-8
CDR3 length: 14
J gene: TRBJ2-2
D gene: TRBD2
clone size: NA

CDR3 protein: CASSPPGGWGTGELFF
CDR3 DNA: TGTGCCAGCAGTCCTCCGGGGGGCTGGGGCACCGGGGAGCTGTTTTTT
V gene: TRBV5-4
CDR3 length: 16
J gene: TRBJ2-2
D gene: NA
clone size: NA

CDR3 protein: CASSVEPAGSYNSPLHF
CDR3 DNA: TGTGCCAGCAGCGTAGAACCCGCTGGGTCCTATAATTCACCCCTCCACTTT
V gene: TRBV9
CDR3 length: 17
J gene: TRBJ1-6
D gene: NA
clone size: NA

CDR3 protein: CASRFPLTDTQYF
CDR3 DNA: TGTGCCAGCCGTTTTCCTCTCACAGATACGCAGTATTTT
V gene: TRBV28
CDR3 length: 13
J gene: TRBJ2-3
D gene: NA
clone size: NA

CDR3 protein: CASQGRDSVRPPLHF
CDR3 DNA: TGTGCCAGCCAGGGGAGAGACAGTGTACGGCCACCCCTCCACTTT
V gene: TRBV6-6
CDR3 length: 15
J gene: TRBJ1-6
D gene: NA
clone size: NA

CDR3 protein: CASSSRWGGANVLTF
CDR3 DNA: TGTGCCAGCAGCTCCCGGTGGGGTGGGGCCAACGTCCTGACTTTC
V gene: TRBV7-3
CDR3 length: 15
J gene: TRBJ2-6
D gene: NA
clone size: NA

CDR3 protein: CASSRTDTQYF
CDR3 DNA: TGTGCCAGCAGCCGCACAGATACGCAGTATTTT
V gene: TRBV11-3
CDR3 length: 11
J gene: TRBJ2-3
D gene: NA
clone size: NA

CDR3 protein: CASSHRQVLNGNTIYF
CDR3 DNA: TGTGCCAGCAGCCATAGACAGGTTCTCAACGGAAACACCATATATTTT
V gene: TRBV11-2
CDR3 length: 16
J gene: TRBJ1-3
D gene: NA
clone size: NA

CDR3 protein: CASSGRLSTDTQYF
CDR3 DNA: TGTGCCAGCAGTGGCAGACTAAGCACAGATACGCAGTATTTT
V gene: TRBV6-6
CDR3 length: 14
J gene: TRBJ2-3
D gene: NA
clone size: NA

CDR3 protein: CASSLDSGANVLTF
CDR3 DNA: TGCGCCAGCAGCTTGGACTCTGGGGCCAACGTCCTGACTTTC
V gene: TRBV5-1
CDR3 length: 14
J gene: TRBJ2-6
D gene: NA
clone size: NA

CDR3 protein: CASSVVRWTRGETINEQFF
CDR3 DNA: TGTGCCAGCAGCGTAGTACGTTGGACTAGGGGGGAGACTATCAATGAGCAGTTCTTC
V gene: TRBV9
CDR3 length: 19
J gene: TRBJ2-1
D gene: NA
clone size: NA

CDR3 protein: CSASRSLTQYF
CDR3 DNA: TGCAGTGCTAGTCGAAGTCTTACGCAGTATTTT
V gene: TRBV20-1
CDR3 length: 11
J gene: TRBJ2-3
D gene: NA
clone size: NA

CDR3 protein: CASSRRLAGTSYEQYF
CDR3 DNA: TGTGCCAGCAGTCGGCGACTAGCGGGGACCTCTTACGAGCAGTACTTC
V gene: TRBV7-8
CDR3 length: 16
J gene: TRBJ2-7
D gene: TRBD2
clone size: NA

CDR3 protein: CASRGYGTGGEKLFF
CDR3 DNA: TGTGCCAGCAGGGGATACGGGACAGGGGGTGAAAAACTGTTTTTT
V gene: TRBV27
CDR3 length: 15
J gene: TRBJ1-4
D gene: TRBD1
clone size: NA

CDR3 protein: CASSSFYEQYF
CDR3 DNA: TGTGCCAGCAGCTCATTTTACGAGCAGTACTTC
V gene: TRBV28
CDR3 length: 11
J gene: TRBJ2-7
D gene: NA
clone size: NA

CDR3 protein: CSVVTDTQYF
CDR3 DNA: TGCAGCGTTGTTACAGATACGCAGTATTTT
V gene: TRBV29-1
CDR3 length: 10
J gene: TRBJ2-3
D gene: NA
clone size: NA

CDR3 protein: CAWSVAGPSNQPQHF
CDR3 DNA: TGTGCCTGGAGTGTGGCGGGACCGTCGAATCAGCCCCAGCATTTT
V gene: TRBV30
CDR3 length: 15
J gene: TRBJ1-5
D gene: NA
clone size: NA

CDR3 protein: CSVPSGETQYF
CDR3 DNA: TGCAGTGTTCCCTCAGGGGAGACCCAGTACTTC
V gene: TRBV20-1
CDR3 length: 11
J gene: TRBJ2-5
D gene: NA
clone size: NA

CDR3 protein: CASSQTSNYGYTF
CDR3 DNA: TGTGCCAGCAGCCAGACAAGTAACTATGGCTACACCTTC
V gene: TRBV11-2
CDR3 length: 13
J gene: TRBJ1-2
D gene: NA
clone size: NA

CDR3 protein: CASRPLGGTTSSSYEQYF
CDR3 DNA: TGTGCCAGCAGGCCACTGGGGGGGACTACCTCTAGCTCCTACGAGCAGTACTTC
V gene: TRBV28
CDR3 length: 18
J gene: TRBJ2-7
D gene: TRBD2
clone size: NA

CDR3 protein: CASSYRAGHGYTF
CDR3 DNA: TGTGCCAGCAGCTACCGGGCGGGACACGGCTACACCTTC
V gene: TRBV7-2
CDR3 length: 13
J gene: TRBJ1-2
D gene: NA
clone size: once

CDR3 protein: CASSGGWERQETQYF
CDR3 DNA: TGTGCCAGCAGTGGGGGGTGGGAAAGGCAAGAGACCCAGTACTTC
V gene: TRBV2
CDR3 length: 15
J gene: TRBJ2-5
D gene: NA
clone size: NA

CDR3 protein: CASRRVNYGYTF
CDR3 DNA: TGTGCCAGCCGTAGGGTAAACTATGGCTACACCTTC
V gene: TRBV28
CDR3 length: 12
J gene: TRBJ1-2
D gene: NA
clone size: NA

CDR3 protein: CASSYSRSYGYTF
CDR3 DNA: TGTGCCAGCAGTTACTCGCGTAGCTATGGCTACACCTTC
V gene: TRBV6-5
CDR3 length: 13
J gene: TRBJ1-2
D gene: NA
clone size: NA

CDR3 protein: CAWSVDGLKPQHF
CDR3 DNA: TGTGCCTGGAGCGTCGACGGCCTGAAGCCCCAGCATTTT
V gene: TRBV30
CDR3 length: 13
J gene: TRBJ1-5
D gene: NA
clone size: NA

CDR3 protein: CASSFTGGGTDGYTF
CDR3 DNA: TGTGCCAGCAGTTTTACGGGGGGAGGAACGGATGGCTACACCTTC
V gene: TRBV28
CDR3 length: 15
J gene: TRBJ1-2
D gene: NA
clone size: NA

CDR3 protein: CASSILGYRQPQHF
CDR3 DNA: TGTGCCAGTAGTATACTGGGGTACAGGCAGCCCCAGCATTTT
V gene: TRBV19
CDR3 length: 14
J gene: TRBJ1-5
D gene: NA
clone size: NA

CDR3 protein: CASSQGGTYYGYTF
CDR3 DNA: TGCGCCAGCAGCCAAGGAGGGACTTACTATGGCTACACCTTC
V gene: TRBV4-3
CDR3 length: 14
J gene: TRBJ1-2
D gene: NA
clone size: NA